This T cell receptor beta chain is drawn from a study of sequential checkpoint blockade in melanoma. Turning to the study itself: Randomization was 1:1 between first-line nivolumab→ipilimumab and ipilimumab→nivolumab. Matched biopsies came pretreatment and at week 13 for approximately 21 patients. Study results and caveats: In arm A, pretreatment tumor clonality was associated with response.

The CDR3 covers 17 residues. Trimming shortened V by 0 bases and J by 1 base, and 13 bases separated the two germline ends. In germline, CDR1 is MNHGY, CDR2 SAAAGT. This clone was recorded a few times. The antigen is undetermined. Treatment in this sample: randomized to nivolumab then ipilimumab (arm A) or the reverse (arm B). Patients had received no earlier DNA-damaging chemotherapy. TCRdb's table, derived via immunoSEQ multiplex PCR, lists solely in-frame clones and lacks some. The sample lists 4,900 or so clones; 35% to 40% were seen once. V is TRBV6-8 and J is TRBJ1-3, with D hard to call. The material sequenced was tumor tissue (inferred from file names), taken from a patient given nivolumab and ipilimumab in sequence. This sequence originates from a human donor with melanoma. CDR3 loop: CASSYSLPGESGNTIYF. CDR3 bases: TGTGCCAGCAGTTACTCGTTGCCAGGCGAATCTGGAAACACCATATATTTT.